The 13 T cell receptor beta chains reported below all come from one sample, sequenced in a study of beta chain features in type 1 diabetes. What was sequenced were expressed TCRB transcripts, since all of the isolated RNA had been reverse transcribed. Sequencing used immunoSEQ multiplex PCR; TCRdb keeps in-frame clones, though not all of them. Seen here are 330,000 or so clones, less than 20% observed once, and the top ten hold around 0.044%. What was sequenced was naive CD4+ T cells from blood. Source of these receptors: a woman younger than 30 in good health.

This clone was found a few times. The rearrangement joins TRBV5-4 to TRBJ2-5; 7 bases are shared with TRBD2. The CDR3 covers 14 residues. Trimming took 3 bases from V and 1 from J; bases not matched to a gene: 3. CDR1 and CDR2 from the germline V gene are SGHNT and YYREEE (reference sequence). CDR3 nucleotides: TGTGCCAGCAGCTATCAGCGGGGCCAAGAGACCCAGTACTTC. This gives the protein CASSYQRGQETQYF.

This clone turned up a few times. This chain uses TRBV5-4 with TRBJ2-2, with D uncertain. The CDR3 consists of 12 residues. Trimming removed 4 bases at V and 5 bases at J, with 6 bases between. CDR1 and CDR2 from the germline V gene are SGHNT and YYREEE (reference sequence). The CDR3 coding sequence is TGTGCCAGCAGCCGTATTACCGGGGAGCTGTTTTTT. Its protein is CASSRITGELFF.

The chain joins TRBV5-1 to TRBJ2-1; 8 bases align to TRBD1. Germline values: CDR1 SGHRS, CDR2 YFSETQ. Trimming cost V 3 bases and J 10 bases; bases outside gene matches: 15. The CDR3 is 16 amino acids. The CDR3: CASSSSTGGGGGEQFF. DNA for the CDR3: TGCGCCAGCAGCTCCTCAACAGGGGGAGGAGGAGGGGAGCAGTTCTTC.

The chain combines TRBV7-9 with TRBJ1-1; D is perhaps TRBD1 (5 bases). The CDR3 loop spans 14 amino acids. V lost 5 bases, J lost 1 base, and 11 bases lay in between. Germline V gene data show CDR1 as SEHNR and CDR2 as FQNEAQ (reference sequence). The CDR3 spells CASSEATANTEAFF. The CDR3 nucleotides are TGTGCCAGCAGCGAGGCGACAGCGAACACTGAAGCTTTCTTT.

The chain joins TRBV5-1 to TRBJ1-1; D possibly corresponds to TRBD1 (5 bases). Germline V CDR1 and CDR2: SGHRS, YFSETQ. The V gene lost 3 bases and the J gene lost 0 bases, with 9 bases spanning the gap. This CDR3 has 14 amino acids. The CDR3 DNA reads TGCGCCAGCAGCTCGGGGGAGGTGAACACTGAAGCTTTCTTT. Translated, it gives CASSSGEVNTEAFF. Filled out from reference TRBV5-1 and TRBJ1-1, the complete variable domain reads KAGVTQTPRYLIKTRGQQVTLSCSPISGHRSVSWYQQTPGQGLQFLFEYFSETQRNKGNFPGRFSGRQFSNSRSEMNVSTLELGDSALYLCASSSGEVNTEAFFGQGTRLTVV.

On this clone itself: One end of the junction fails to match germline, which may point to a read error. The rearrangement links TRBV5-1 to TRBJ2-7; tentative D call: TRBD1 (5 bases). This CDR3 has 13 amino acids. Germline loops: CDR1 SGHRS, CDR2 YFSETQ. The DNA for the CDR3 is TGCGCCAGCAGCTATTCCGTACAGGAACGACTGAACTTC. This translates into CASSYSVQERLNF.

The chain is built from TRBV14 and TRBJ2-3; 13 bases match TRBD2. The CDR3 spans 16 residues. V trimming: 3 bases; J trimming: 6 bases; junction bases outside the gene matches: 6. The V gene's germline CDR1 is SGHDN and CDR2 FVKESK. In DNA form, the CDR3 reads TGTGCCAGCAGCCAGCGACTAGCGGGGGGCCCCGATACGCAGTATTTT. This sequence encodes CASSQRLAGGPDTQYF. Drawing the rest from reference TRBV14 and TRBJ2-3, the complete variable domain is EAGVTQFPSHSVIEKGQTVTLRCDPISGHDNLYWYRRVMGKEIKFLLHFVKESKQDESGMPNNRFLAERTGGTYSTLKVQPAELEDSGVYFCASSQRLAGGPDTQYFGPGTRLTVL.

The V gene is TRBV9, the J gene TRBJ1-3, with 11 bases aligning to TRBD1. The CDR3 length is 16 residues. Germline values: CDR1 SGDLS, CDR2 YYNGEE. The V segment lost 2 bases and the J segment 7 bases; nucleotides outside the gene matches: 8. CDR3 residues: CASSVNPGQGVNTIYF. CDR3 in DNA: TGTGCCAGCAGCGTGAATCCGGGACAGGGGGTTAACACCATATATTTT.

The V call is TRBV2, the J call TRBJ1-2, with D possibly matching TRBD1 (5 bases). Germline CDR1 SNHLY, CDR2 FYNNEI. V gave up 8 bases and J gave up 8 bases, with 12 bases separating them. This CDR3 contains 11 residues. CDR3 sequence (DNA): TGTGCCAGCGCCGCAGGGTACGGCTACACCTTC. This translates into CASAAGYGYTF.

This clone was seen a handful of times. V usage is TRBV6-5 and J usage is TRBJ2-7; maybe TRBD1 (6 bases). Per the germline V gene, CDR1 is MNHEY and CDR2 is SVGAGI. This CDR3 comprises 14 residues. V dropped 2 bases and J dropped 3 bases, with 11 bases sitting between them. CDR3 nucleotide sequence: TGTGCCAGCAGTTACCAGGACAGCTTCTACGAGCAGTACTTC. Translated, it gives CASSYQDSFYEQYF.

The genes are TRBV15 and TRBJ1-1; D unresolved. The CDR3 has 16 residues. Germline loops: CDR1 LNHNV, CDR2 YYDKDF (reference sequence). Trimming removed 3 bases from V and 3 bases from J, with 17 bases in between. The DNA for the CDR3 is TGTGCCACCAGCAGCACCGGTGGGCAGGTCCACACTGAAGCTTTCTTT. Translating gives CATSSTGGQVHTEAFF.

This rearrangement joins TRBV6-5 to TRBJ1-2; D unclear. Trimming removed 2 bases at V and 7 bases at J, with 11 bases between. CDR1 is MNHEY and CDR2 is SVGAGI in the germline V gene. The CDR3 runs to 13 residues. The DNA of the CDR3 is TGTGCCAGCAGTTACGGGCGGAGCGGTGGCTACACCTTC. Translation gives CASSYGRSGGYTF.

The CDR3 spells CAWKQAGGGYTF. CDR3 coding DNA: TGTGCCTGGAAACAAGCCGGAGGAGGCTACACCTTC. The V gene is TRBV30, the J gene TRBJ1-2; D is undetermined. The V end lost 4 bases, the J end lost 8 bases, and 14 bases lay between the germline ends. This CDR3 has 12 residues. Germline CDR1 and CDR2: GTSNPN and SVGIG (reference sequence). The variable domain in full, completed from reference TRBV30 and TRBJ1-2, reads SQTIHQWPATLVQPVGSPLSLECTVEGTSNPNLYWYRQAAGRGLQLLFYSVGIGQISSEVPQNLSASRPQDRQFILSSKKLLLSDSGFYLCAWKQAGGGYTFGSGTRLTVV.